The 9 T cell receptor beta chains below were found in one sample sequenced in a study of blood T cells in healthy people across ages. The use of a sample-barcoded 5' primer and a J-beta primer mix characterized a second PCR of roughly 7 to 11 cycles. Via MiXCR, TCRdb re-called the 5' RACE reads, giving one row per CDR3 protein. The profile covers hundreds of thousands of distinct CDR3 sequences, with over 40% appearing a single time and about 13% taken by the ten largest. Sequenced: blood. All receptors come from a woman aged 80 or over in good health.

This clonotype was recorded many times. This sequence joins TRBV4-1 and TRBJ2-4; the match to TRBD1 covers 10 bases. Per germline, CDR1 MGHRA and CDR2 YSYEKL. V shed 2 bases, J shed 1 base, and the junction held 17 bases outside the gene matches. The length of the CDR3 is 21 residues. The CDR3 region is CASSQFPGFETGGRAKNIQYF. In DNA form, the CDR3 reads TGCGCCAGCAGCCAATTCCCCGGGTTCGAGACAGGGGGCCGGGCCAAAAACATTCAGTACTTC.

A note on this clonotype: A read error may explain this, as a much larger clone is one base away. The chain has TRBV6-6 and TRBJ1-2; 8 positions match TRBD1. The V gene end was trimmed by 6 bases and the J gene end by 3 bases; junction bases not matched to a gene: 6. Looked up from germline, CDR1 is MNHNY and CDR2 is SVGAGI (reference sequence). The CDR3 totals 14 residues. Here the CDR3 reads CASRDTGQDYGYTF. For the CDR3, the DNA is TGTGCCAGCAGGGATACGGGACAGGACTATGGCTACACCTTC.

To note about this clonotype: A read error may explain this, as a much larger clone is one base away. The rearrangement uses TRBV20-1 and TRBJ2-1, with 7 bases identical to TRBD2. The germline CDR1 and CDR2 sequences are DFQATT and SNEGSKA (reference sequence). The CDR3 length is 14 residues. In DNA form, the CDR3 reads TGCAGTGCTATTCCTAGCGGCGCCTACAATGGGCAGTTCTTC. Protein product: CSAIPSGAYNGQFF.

This clonotype has more than one count but fewer than ten. V usage is TRBV6-5 and J usage is TRBJ2-5, with D perhaps matching TRBD1 (6 bases). The ends were cut back, 4 bases at V and 2 bases at J, with 11 bases in the middle. This CDR3 is 14 amino acids long. CDR1 is MNHEY, CDR2 SVGAGI, per germline. CDR3 loop: CASSFGQNQETQYF. CDR3 coding DNA: TGTGCCAGCAGTTTCGGACAGAATCAAGAGACCCAGTACTTC.

This clonotype was detected many times. V gene TRBV20-1 combines with J gene TRBJ2-7; 10 nucleotides align to TRBD1. The length of the CDR3 is 15 residues. The V segment lost 2 bases and the J segment 5 bases; nucleotides outside the gene matches: 9. CDR1 is DFQATT, CDR2 SNEGSKA, per germline (reference sequence). CDR3 nucleotides: TGCAGTGCTAGATCGGGGGGACAGGGGATTGACGAGCAGTACTTC. This sequence encodes CSARSGGQGIDEQYF.

This clonotype was seen more than once but under ten times. The V gene is TRBV6-2 or TRBV6-3, the J gene TRBJ2-1; TRBD2 aligns across 7 bases. Germline V gene sequence: CDR1 MNHEY, CDR2 SVGEGT. V was clipped by 6 bases and J by 8 bases; unmatched bases: 10. The CDR3 contains 14 residues. CDR3 nucleotide sequence: TGTGCCAGCAGCCCGGACTGGGAGGGCGATGAGCAGTTCTTC. It yields the protein CASSPDWEGDEQFF.

Turning to this clonotype: This may be a read error, as it is one base from a much larger clone. The rearrangement uses TRBV6-1 and TRBJ2-1; D remains ambiguous. The CDR3 extends over 15 amino acids. The germline gives CDR1 MNHNS, CDR2 SASEGT. The CDR3 DNA follows: TGTGCCAGCAGTGAAGGGTACAGTTCCTGCAATGAGCAGTTCTTC. Its translation is CASSEGYSSCNEQFF.

There are a few counts of this clonotype. This rearrangement joins TRBV28 to TRBJ2-3; D gene unclear. Germline V lookup: CDR1 MDHEN, CDR2 SYDVKM. The CDR3 consists of 13 residues. The V end lost 5 bases, the J end lost 2 bases, and 8 bases lay between the germline ends. The CDR3 loop is CASSVLHTDTQYF. Here the CDR3 DNA reads TGTGCCAGCAGTGTACTTCACACAGATACGCAGTATTTT.

The chain has TRBV18 and TRBJ1-6; D uncertain. With 2 bases removed from V and 10 bases from J, the gap between germline ends came to 12 bases. The CDR3 consists of 14 residues. The germline V gene encodes CDR1 KGHSH and CDR2 LQKENI. CDR3 DNA: TGTGCCAGCTCACCATCGGAAACCAGATCACCCCTCCACTTT. Translating it yields CASSPSETRSPLHF.